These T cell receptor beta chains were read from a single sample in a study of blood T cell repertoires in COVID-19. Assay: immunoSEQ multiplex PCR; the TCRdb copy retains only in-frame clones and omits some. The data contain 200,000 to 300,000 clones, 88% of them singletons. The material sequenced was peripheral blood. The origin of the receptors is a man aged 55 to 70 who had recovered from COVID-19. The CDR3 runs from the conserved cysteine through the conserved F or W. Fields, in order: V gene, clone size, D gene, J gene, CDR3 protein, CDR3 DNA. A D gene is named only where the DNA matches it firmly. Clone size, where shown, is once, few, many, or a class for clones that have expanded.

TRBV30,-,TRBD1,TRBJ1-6,CAWTGTGSSPLHF,TGTGCCTGGACCGGGACAGGGAGTTCACCCCTCCACTTT
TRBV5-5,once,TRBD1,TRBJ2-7,CASSLGGGQAVHEQYF,TGTGCCAGCAGCTTGGGTGGGGGACAGGCGGTCCACGAGCAGTACTTC
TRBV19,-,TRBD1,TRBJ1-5,CASTSGTVYSNQPQHF,TGTGCCAGTACCTCCGGGACAGTTTATAGCAATCAGCCCCAGCATTTT
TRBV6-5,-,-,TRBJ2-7,CASSYSKVREGEQYF,TGTGCCAGCAGTTACTCGAAGGTTCGGGAAGGAGAGCAGTACTTC
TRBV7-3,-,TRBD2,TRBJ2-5,CASSLKGLAGGFQETQYF,TGTGCCAGCAGCTTAAAGGGACTAGCGGGGGGGTTCCAAGAGACCCAGTACTTC
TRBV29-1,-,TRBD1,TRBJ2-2,CSVEGQGVGTGELFF,TGCAGCGTTGAGGGGCAGGGGGTTGGGACCGGGGAGCTGTTTTTT
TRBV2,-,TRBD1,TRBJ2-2,CASTPRTGDSTGELFF,TGTGCCAGCACGCCGCGGACAGGGGATAGCACCGGGGAGCTGTTTTTT
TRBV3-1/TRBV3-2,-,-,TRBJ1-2,CASSQEVRDGYTF,TGTGCCAGCAGCCAAGAGGTCCGGGATGGCTACACCTTC
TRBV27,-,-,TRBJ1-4,CASSFLRSGGSEKLFF,TGTGCCAGCAGTTTCCTAAGATCTGGGGGGAGTGAAAAACTGTTTTTT
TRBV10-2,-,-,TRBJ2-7,CASSENGGAVYEQYF,TGCGCCAGCAGTGAGAATGGCGGGGCGGTCTACGAGCAGTACTTC
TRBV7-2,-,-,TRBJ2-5,CASSLRLFQETQYF,TGTGCCAGCAGCTTAAGACTCTTCCAAGAGACCCAGTACTTC